Given below is one TCR beta chain in context. No antigen is known for it. The data were obtained in a study of T cell responses to AZD1222 COVID-19 vaccine. Here immunoSEQ multiplex PCR was the method, and the copy in TCRdb shows in-frame clones only, minus some. This sample has 130,000 to 150,000 clones, with approximately 89% found just once. Findings of the study overall: Baseline antibody screening turned up just a handful of seropositive AZD1222 recipients. Sampling that yielded the repertoires occurred only after the peak T cell response. Close to half of all spike-specific TCRs reportedly target regions of the variants that are unmutated. Donors were chiefly white British, with a greater number of females, and clonal diversity was perhaps underestimated.

The clonotype originates from an adult in good health. The specimen comprised peripheral blood, sampled on day 0 of AZD1222 vaccination.

CDR3 protein: CASSLERAYEQYF. For the CDR3, the DNA is TGTGCCAGCAGCTTAGAGAGAGCCTACGAGCAGTACTTC. The chain joins TRBV7-2 to TRBJ2-7; D is undetermined. This CDR3 is built from 13 residues. V was clipped by 1 base and J by 2 bases, with 6 bases between them. From germline, CDR1 is SGHTA and CDR2 FQGNSA. The whole variable domain, filled in from reference TRBV7-2 and TRBJ2-7, reads GAGVSQSPSNKVTEKGKDVELRCDPISGHTALYWYRQSLGQGLEFLIYFQGNSAPDKSGLPSDRFSAERTGGSVSTLTIQRTQQEDSAVYLCASSLERAYEQYFGPGTRLTVT.